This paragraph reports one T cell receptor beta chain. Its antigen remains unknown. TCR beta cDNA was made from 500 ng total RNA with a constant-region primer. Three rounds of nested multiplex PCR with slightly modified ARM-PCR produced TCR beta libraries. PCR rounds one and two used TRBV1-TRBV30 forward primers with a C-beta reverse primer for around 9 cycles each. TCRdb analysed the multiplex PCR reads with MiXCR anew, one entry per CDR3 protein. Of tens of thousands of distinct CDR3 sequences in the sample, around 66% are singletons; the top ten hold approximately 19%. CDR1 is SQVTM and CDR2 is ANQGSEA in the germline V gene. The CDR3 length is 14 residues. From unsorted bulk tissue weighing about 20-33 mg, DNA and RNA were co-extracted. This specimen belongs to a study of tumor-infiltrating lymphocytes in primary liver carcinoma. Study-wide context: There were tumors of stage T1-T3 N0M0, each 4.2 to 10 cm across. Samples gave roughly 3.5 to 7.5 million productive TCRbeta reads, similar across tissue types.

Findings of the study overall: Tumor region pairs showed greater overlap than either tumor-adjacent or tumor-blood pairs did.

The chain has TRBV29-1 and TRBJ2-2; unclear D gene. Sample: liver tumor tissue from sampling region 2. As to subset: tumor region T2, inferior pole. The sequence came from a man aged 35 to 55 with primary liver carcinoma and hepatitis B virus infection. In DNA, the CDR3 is TGCAGTGTCCTCGGTCCAGGACGCACCGGGGAGCTGTTTTTT. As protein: CSVLGPGRTGELFF.